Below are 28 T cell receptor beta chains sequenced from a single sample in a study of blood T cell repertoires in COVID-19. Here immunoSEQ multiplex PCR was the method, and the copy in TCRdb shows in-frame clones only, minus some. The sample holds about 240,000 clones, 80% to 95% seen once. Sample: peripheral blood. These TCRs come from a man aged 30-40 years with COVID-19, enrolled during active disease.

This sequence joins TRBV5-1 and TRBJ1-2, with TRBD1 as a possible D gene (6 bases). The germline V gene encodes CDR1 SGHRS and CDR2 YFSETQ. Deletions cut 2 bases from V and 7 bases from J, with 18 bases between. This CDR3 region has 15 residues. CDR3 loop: CASSLESQGLGGYTF. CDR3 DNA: TGCGCCAGCAGCTTAGAGTCACAGGGCCTGGGTGGCTACACCTTC.

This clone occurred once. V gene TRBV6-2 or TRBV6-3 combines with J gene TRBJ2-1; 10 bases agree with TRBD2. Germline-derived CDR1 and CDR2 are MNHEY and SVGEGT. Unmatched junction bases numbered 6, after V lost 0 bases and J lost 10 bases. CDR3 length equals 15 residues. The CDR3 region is CASSYSSGGASEQFF. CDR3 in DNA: TGTGCCAGCAGTTACTCAAGCGGGGGGGCCAGCGAGCAGTTCTTC.

The CDR3 loop is CATSRTPHSATNEKLFF. The DNA for the CDR3 is TGTGCCACCAGCAGAACACCCCATTCCGCAACTAATGAAAAACTGTTTTTT. The chain recombines TRBV24-1 with TRBJ1-4; no clear D gene. V was clipped by 7 bases and J by 0 bases, with 17 bases between them. The CDR3 has 17 amino acids. CDR1 and CDR2 from the germline V gene are KGHDR and SFDVKD.

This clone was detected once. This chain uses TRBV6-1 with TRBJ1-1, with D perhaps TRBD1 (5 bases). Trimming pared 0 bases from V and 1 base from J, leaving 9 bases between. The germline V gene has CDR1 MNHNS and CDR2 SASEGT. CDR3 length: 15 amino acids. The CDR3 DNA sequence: TGTGCCAGCAGTGAAGCTGGGGGGAAGAACACTGAAGCTTTCTTT. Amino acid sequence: CASSEAGGKNTEAFF.

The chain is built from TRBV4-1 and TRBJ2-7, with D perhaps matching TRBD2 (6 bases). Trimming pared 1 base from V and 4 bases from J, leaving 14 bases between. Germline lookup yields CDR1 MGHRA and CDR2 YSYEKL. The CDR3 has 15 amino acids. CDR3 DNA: TGCGCCAGCAGCCAAGGGGTTGGAGGGGCTTACGAGCAGTACTTC. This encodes CASSQGVGGAYEQYF.

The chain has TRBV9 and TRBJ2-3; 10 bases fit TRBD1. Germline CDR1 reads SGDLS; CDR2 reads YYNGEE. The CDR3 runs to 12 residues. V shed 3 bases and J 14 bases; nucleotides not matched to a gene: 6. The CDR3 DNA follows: TGTGCCAGCAGCGAAGACAGGGGGCCTTTGTATTTT. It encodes CASSEDRGPLYF.

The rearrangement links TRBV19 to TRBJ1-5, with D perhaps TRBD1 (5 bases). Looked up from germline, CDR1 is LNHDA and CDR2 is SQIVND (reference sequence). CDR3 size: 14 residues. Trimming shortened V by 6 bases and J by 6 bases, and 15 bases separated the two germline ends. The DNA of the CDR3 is TGTGCCAGTAGGGGGACTGCCAGCGGTCAGCCCCAGCATTTT. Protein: CASRGTASGQPQHF.

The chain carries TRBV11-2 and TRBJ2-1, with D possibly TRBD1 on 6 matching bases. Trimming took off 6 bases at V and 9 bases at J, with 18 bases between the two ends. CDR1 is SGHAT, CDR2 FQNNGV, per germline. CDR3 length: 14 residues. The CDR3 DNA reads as TGTGCCAGCAGTATACAGGGAATACATAGTGAGCAGTTCTTC. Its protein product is CASSIQGIHSEQFF.

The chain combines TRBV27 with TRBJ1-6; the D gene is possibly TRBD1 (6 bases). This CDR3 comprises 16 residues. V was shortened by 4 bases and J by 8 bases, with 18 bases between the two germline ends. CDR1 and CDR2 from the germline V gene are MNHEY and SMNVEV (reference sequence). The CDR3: CASSSGTGSRDSPLHF. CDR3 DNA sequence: TGTGCCAGCAGTTCTGGCACAGGGTCCAGGGATTCACCCCTCCACTTT.

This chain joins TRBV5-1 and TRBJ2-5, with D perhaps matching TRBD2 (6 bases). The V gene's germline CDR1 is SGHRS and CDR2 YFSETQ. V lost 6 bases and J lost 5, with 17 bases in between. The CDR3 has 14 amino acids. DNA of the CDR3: TGCGCCAGCAATCCGGGGACGGCGGGGGAGACCCAGTACTTC. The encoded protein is CASNPGTAGETQYF.

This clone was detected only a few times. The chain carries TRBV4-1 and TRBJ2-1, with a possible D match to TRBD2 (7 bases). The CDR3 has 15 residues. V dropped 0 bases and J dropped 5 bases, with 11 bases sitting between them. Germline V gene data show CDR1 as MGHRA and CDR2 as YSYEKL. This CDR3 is CASSQEAGAHNEQFF. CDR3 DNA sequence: TGCGCCAGCAGCCAAGAGGCGGGGGCGCACAATGAGCAGTTCTTC.

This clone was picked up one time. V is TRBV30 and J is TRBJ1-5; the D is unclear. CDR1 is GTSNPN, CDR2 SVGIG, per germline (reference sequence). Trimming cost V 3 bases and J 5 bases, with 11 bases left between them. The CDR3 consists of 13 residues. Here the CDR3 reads CAWSLFLDQPQHF. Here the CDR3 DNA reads TGTGCCTGGAGCCTTTTTCTAGATCAGCCCCAGCATTTT.

The DNA for the CDR3 is TGTGCCAGCAGCCACACCCGGGACAGGGCCACACCCCTCCACTTT. Its protein is CASSHTRDRATPLHF. The chain carries TRBV5-4 and TRBJ1-6; 9 nucleotides agree with TRBD1. This CDR3 has 15 amino acids. V dropped 4 bases and J dropped 11; count of bases not matched to a gene: 10. Germline values: CDR1 SGHNT, CDR2 YYREEE (reference sequence).

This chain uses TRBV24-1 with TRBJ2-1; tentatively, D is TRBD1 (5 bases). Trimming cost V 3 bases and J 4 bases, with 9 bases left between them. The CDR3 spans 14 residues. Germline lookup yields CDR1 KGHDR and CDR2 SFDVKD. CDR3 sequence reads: CATSDSKGYNEQFF. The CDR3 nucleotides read TGTGCCACCAGTGATAGTAAGGGGTACAATGAGCAGTTCTTC.

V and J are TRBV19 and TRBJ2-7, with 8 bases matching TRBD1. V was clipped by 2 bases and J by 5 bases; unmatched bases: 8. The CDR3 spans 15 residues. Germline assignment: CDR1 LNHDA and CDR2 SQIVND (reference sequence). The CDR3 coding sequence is TGTGCCAGTAGTATAAGGGCAGGGGGCAGGAACGAGCAGTACTTC. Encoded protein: CASSIRAGGRNEQYF.

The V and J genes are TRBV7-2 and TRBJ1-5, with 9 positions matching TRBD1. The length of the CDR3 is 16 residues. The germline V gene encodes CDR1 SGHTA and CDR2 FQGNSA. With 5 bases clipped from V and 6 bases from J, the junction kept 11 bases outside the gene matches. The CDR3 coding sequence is TGTGCCAGCAGCCTACGGACAGGGGCGGGGGGTCAGCCCCAGCATTTT. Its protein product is CASSLRTGAGGQPQHF. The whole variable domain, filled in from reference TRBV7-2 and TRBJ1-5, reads GAGVSQSPSNKVTEKGKDVELRCDPISGHTALYWYRQSLGQGLEFLIYFQGNSAPDKSGLPSDRFSAERTGGSVSTLTIQRTQQEDSAVYLCASSLRTGAGGQPQHFGDGTRLSIL.

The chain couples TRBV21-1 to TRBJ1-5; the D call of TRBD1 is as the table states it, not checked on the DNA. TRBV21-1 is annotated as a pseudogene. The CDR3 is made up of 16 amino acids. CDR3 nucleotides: TGTGCCAGCAGCAAGTCCCTTGCGACAAGCAGACAGCCCCAGCATTTT. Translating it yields CASSKSLATSRQPQHF.

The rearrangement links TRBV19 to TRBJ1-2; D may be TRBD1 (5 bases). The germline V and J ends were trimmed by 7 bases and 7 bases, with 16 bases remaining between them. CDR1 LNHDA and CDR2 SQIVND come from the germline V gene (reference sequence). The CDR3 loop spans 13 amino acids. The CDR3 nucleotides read TGTGCCAGTACGCTGGGCCAGGGCGTTGGCTACACCTTC. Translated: CASTLGQGVGYTF.

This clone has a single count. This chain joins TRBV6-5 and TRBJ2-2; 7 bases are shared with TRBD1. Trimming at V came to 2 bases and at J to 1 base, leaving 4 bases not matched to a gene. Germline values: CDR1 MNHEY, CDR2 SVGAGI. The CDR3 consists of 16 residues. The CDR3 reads CASSYRTGVNTGELFF. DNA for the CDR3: TGTGCCAGCAGTTACCGGACAGGTGTGAACACCGGGGAGCTGTTTTTT.

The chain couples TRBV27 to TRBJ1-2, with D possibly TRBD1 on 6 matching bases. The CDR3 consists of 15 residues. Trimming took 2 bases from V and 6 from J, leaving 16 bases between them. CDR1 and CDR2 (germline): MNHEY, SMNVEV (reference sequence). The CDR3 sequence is CASSLRQGNIHGYTF. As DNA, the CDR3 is TGTGCCAGCAGTTTACGCCAGGGGAATATTCATGGCTACACCTTC.

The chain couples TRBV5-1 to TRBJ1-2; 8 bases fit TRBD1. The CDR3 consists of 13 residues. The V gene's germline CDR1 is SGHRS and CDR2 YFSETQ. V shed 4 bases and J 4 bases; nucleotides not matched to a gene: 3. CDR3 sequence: CASSPGTGYGYTF. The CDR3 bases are TGCGCCAGCAGCCCGGGGACAGGCTATGGCTACACCTTC.

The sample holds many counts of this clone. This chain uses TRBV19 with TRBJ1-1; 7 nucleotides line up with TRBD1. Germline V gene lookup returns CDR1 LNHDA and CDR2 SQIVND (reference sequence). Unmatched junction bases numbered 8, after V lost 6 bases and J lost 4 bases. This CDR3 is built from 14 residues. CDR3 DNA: TGTGCCAGTAGCATGACAGGGTTCGCCACTGAAGCTTTCTTT. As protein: CASSMTGFATEAFF. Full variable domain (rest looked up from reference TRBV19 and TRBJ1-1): DGGITQSPKYLFRKEGQNVTLSCEQNLNHDAMYWYRQDPGQGLRLIYYSQIVNDFQKGDIAEGYSVSREKKESFPLTVTSAQKNPTAFYLCASSMTGFATEAFFGQGTRLTVV.

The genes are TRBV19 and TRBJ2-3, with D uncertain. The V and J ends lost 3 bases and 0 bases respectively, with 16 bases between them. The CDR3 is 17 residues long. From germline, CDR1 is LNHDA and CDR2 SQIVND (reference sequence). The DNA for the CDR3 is TGTGCCAGTAGTATTGATCATGGCGGTTCTAGCACAGATACGCAGTATTTT. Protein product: CASSIDHGGSSTDTQYF.

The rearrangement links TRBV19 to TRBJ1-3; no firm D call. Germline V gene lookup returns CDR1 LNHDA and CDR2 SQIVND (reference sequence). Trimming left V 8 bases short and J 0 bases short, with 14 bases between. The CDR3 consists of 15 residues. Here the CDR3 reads CASGSSDFSGNTIYF. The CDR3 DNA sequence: TGTGCCAGTGGATCGTCGGACTTCTCTGGAAACACCATATATTTT. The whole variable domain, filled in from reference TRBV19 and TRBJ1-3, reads DGGITQSPKYLFRKEGQNVTLSCEQNLNHDAMYWYRQDPGQGLRLIYYSQIVNDFQKGDIAEGYSVSREKKESFPLTVTSAQKNPTAFYLCASGSSDFSGNTIYFGEGSWLTVV.

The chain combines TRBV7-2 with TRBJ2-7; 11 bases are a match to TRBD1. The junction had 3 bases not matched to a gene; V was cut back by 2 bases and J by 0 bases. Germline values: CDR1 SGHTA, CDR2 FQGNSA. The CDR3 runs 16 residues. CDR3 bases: TGTGCCAGCAGCTTATGGGACAGGGGGGGCTCCTACGAGCAGTACTTC. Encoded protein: CASSLWDRGGSYEQYF.

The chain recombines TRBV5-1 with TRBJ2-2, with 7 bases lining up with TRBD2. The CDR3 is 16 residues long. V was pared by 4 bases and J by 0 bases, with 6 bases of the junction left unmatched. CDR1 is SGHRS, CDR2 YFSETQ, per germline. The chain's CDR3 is CASSPVAGANTGELFF. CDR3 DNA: TGCGCCAGCAGCCCTGTAGCGGGTGCGAACACCGGGGAGCTGTTTTTT.

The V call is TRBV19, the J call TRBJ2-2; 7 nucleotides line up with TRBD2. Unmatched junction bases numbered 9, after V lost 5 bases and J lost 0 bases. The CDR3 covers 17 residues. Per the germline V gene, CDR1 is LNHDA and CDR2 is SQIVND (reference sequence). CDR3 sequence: CASSATLAPTNTGELFF. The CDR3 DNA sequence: TGTGCCAGTAGTGCGACACTAGCGCCGACGAACACCGGGGAGCTGTTTTTT.

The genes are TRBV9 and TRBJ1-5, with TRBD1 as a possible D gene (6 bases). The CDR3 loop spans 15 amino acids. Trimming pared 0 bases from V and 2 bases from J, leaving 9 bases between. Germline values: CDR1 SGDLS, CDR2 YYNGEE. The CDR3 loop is CASSVGGGRNQPQHF. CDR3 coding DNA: TGTGCCAGCAGCGTAGGAGGGGGACGCAATCAGCCCCAGCATTTT.